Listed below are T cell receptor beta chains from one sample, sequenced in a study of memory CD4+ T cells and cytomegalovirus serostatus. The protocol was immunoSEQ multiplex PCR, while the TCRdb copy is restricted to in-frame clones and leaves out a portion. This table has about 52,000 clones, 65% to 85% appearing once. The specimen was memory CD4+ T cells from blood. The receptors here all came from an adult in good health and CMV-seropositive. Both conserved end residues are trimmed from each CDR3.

CDR3aa: ASSYGQFNYGYT; j_gene: TRBJ1-2; v_gene: TRBV28
CDR3aa: ASSFKGDIWSPLH; j_gene: TRBJ1-6; v_gene: TRBV11-1
CDR3aa: SVEEGLGYDGYT; j_gene: TRBJ1-2; v_gene: TRBV29-1
CDR3aa: ASSLSGTRYEQF; j_gene: TRBJ2-1; v_gene: TRBV5-6
CDR3aa: ASSLFQGTYEQY; j_gene: TRBJ2-7; v_gene: TRBV5-1
CDR3aa: ASKGTAATGELF; j_gene: TRBJ2-2; v_gene: TRBV19
CDR3aa: ASSPSGPANYGYT; j_gene: TRBJ1-2; v_gene: TRBV6-1
CDR3aa: ASSLAPGEGGHYGYT; j_gene: TRBJ1-2; v_gene: TRBV7-9
CDR3aa: ASSFPRIKGEQY; j_gene: TRBJ2-7; v_gene: TRBV28
CDR3aa: ASSSTRGLRGETQY; j_gene: TRBJ2-5; v_gene: TRBV27
CDR3aa: ASSYRKGETQY; j_gene: TRBJ2-5; v_gene: TRBV6-5
CDR3aa: RAQVQETQY; j_gene: TRBJ2-5; v_gene: TRBV20-1
CDR3aa: AVPGASGDEQF; j_gene: TRBJ2-1; v_gene: TRBV28
CDR3aa: SVVQNEKLF; j_gene: TRBJ1-4; v_gene: TRBV29-1
CDR3aa: ATSRDFPTQAYEQY; j_gene: TRBJ2-7; v_gene: TRBV15
CDR3aa: ASNAGQGKASNQPQH; j_gene: TRBJ1-5; v_gene: TRBV2
CDR3aa: ASTPPGGLGQY; j_gene: TRBJ2-7; v_gene: TRBV6-5
CDR3aa: ASTGRGGNQPQH; j_gene: TRBJ1-5; v_gene: TRBV6-1
CDR3aa: ASSEGLAIAGELF; j_gene: TRBJ2-2; v_gene: TRBV6-1
CDR3aa: ASSQPPGGQGPNTEAF; j_gene: TRBJ1-1; v_gene: TRBV4-1
CDR3aa: ASSESMYRVNTEAF; j_gene: TRBJ1-1; v_gene: TRBV6-1
CDR3aa: ASSLAERSSGNTIY; j_gene: TRBJ1-3; v_gene: TRBV5-1
CDR3aa: ASSSTGVGEKLF; j_gene: TRBJ1-4; v_gene: TRBV5-4
CDR3aa: ASSLQRQGPHEQY; j_gene: TRBJ2-7; v_gene: TRBV7-2
CDR3aa: ASSIAQMNTEAF; j_gene: TRBJ1-1; v_gene: TRBV18
CDR3aa: ASSSGGRGEAF; j_gene: TRBJ1-1; v_gene: TRBV7-3
CDR3aa: ASTPDRYNEQF; j_gene: TRBJ2-1; v_gene: TRBV19
CDR3aa: ASSIGERGMADTQY; j_gene: TRBJ2-3; v_gene: TRBV19
CDR3aa: AISPTQGAGNTIY; j_gene: TRBJ1-3; v_gene: TRBV10-3
CDR3aa: ASSVQRGTEAF; j_gene: TRBJ1-1; v_gene: TRBV5-6
CDR3aa: ASTASGRAGEQY; j_gene: TRBJ2-7; v_gene: TRBV6-5
CDR3aa: ASSLAQGLAIYEQY; j_gene: TRBJ2-7; v_gene: TRBV5-6
CDR3aa: ASSPGLVSKETQY; j_gene: TRBJ2-5; v_gene: TRBV28
CDR3aa: ASSGRDNEQF; j_gene: TRBJ2-1; v_gene: TRBV4-1
CDR3aa: ASSFGQGGPYEQY; j_gene: TRBJ2-7; v_gene: TRBV5-1
CDR3aa: ASTPAVTGNTIY; j_gene: TRBJ1-3; v_gene: TRBV6-6
CDR3aa: ASSRDSTNEKLF; j_gene: TRBJ1-4; v_gene: TRBV5-1
CDR3aa: SVGQGAGSAEQY; j_gene: TRBJ2-7; v_gene: TRBV29-1
CDR3aa: ASSPPLLGLAF; j_gene: TRBJ1-1; v_gene: TRBV7-6
CDR3aa: SASSPGYT; j_gene: TRBJ1-2; v_gene: TRBV20-1
CDR3aa: ASSPREDGNEQF; j_gene: TRBJ2-1; v_gene: TRBV7-3
CDR3aa: ASSLVGVDNRY; j_gene: TRBJ2-3; v_gene: TRBV5-1
CDR3aa: ASSETGNQPQH; j_gene: TRBJ1-5; v_gene: TRBV2
CDR3aa: ASTNGQGAVGLGYT; j_gene: TRBJ1-2; v_gene: TRBV2
CDR3aa: ASSFRQNSYEQY; j_gene: TRBJ2-7; v_gene: TRBV5-5
CDR3aa: ASSFGAGNGYT; j_gene: TRBJ1-2; v_gene: TRBV7-9
CDR3aa: ASSPLLAGDISYNEQF; j_gene: TRBJ2-1; v_gene: TRBV5-4
CDR3aa: ASSQGQGREKLF; j_gene: TRBJ1-4; v_gene: TRBV4-3
CDR3aa: ASSDRRTANTGELF; j_gene: TRBJ2-2; v_gene: TRBV25-1
CDR3aa: ASSTQGGGYT; j_gene: TRBJ1-2; v_gene: TRBV6-5
CDR3aa: ASGLVRGLAGKTGELF; j_gene: TRBJ2-2; v_gene: TRBV12-5
CDR3aa: ASSQLTGGLDQPQH; j_gene: TRBJ1-5; v_gene: TRBV4-2
CDR3aa: ASRSTGPVGGEQY; j_gene: TRBJ2-7; v_gene: TRBV7-2